One sample yielded the 5 T cell receptor beta chains listed below, sequenced in a study of cytomegalovirus exposure and HLA in healthy donors. It was with 60 Vbeta and 13 Jbeta primers that the PCR ran. Sequencing was performed with immunoSEQ multiplex PCR; in TCRdb, only in-frame clones are kept and a portion is missing. The repertoire has 200,000 or so clones, over 65% of them found once; the top ten carry 0.63%. Sequenced input: PBMCs. All receptors come from a man aged 18 to 30 in good health and CMV-seronegative.

The gene calls are TRBV6-1 and TRBJ2-1; 10 nucleotides agree with TRBD2. V shed 4 bases, J shed 9 bases, and the junction held 15 bases outside the gene matches. The germline CDR1 and CDR2 sequences are MNHNS and SASEGT. CDR3 length: 17 amino acids. The CDR3 spells CASSGPRLAGVGGEQFF. The CDR3 DNA sequence: TGTGCCAGCAGTGGCCCTAGGCTAGCGGGAGTAGGGGGTGAGCAGTTCTTC.

The chain joins TRBV10-1 to TRBJ2-1; TRBD2 is a possible D gene (6 bases). This CDR3 comprises 15 residues. From germline, CDR1 is WNHNN and CDR2 SYGVQD (reference sequence). Trimming pared 4 bases from V and 6 bases from J, leaving 16 bases between. CDR3 amino acids: CASSVIAGSGNEQFF. The CDR3 nucleotides read TGCGCCAGCAGTGTCATTGCGGGATCGGGCAATGAGCAGTTCTTC.

V usage is TRBV6-1 and J usage is TRBJ1-1; D remains ambiguous. Trimming shortened V by 8 bases and J by 2 bases, and 6 bases separated the two germline ends. Germline values: CDR1 MNHNS, CDR2 SASEGT. This CDR3 has 11 amino acids. The CDR3 here is CASQANTEAFF. Here the CDR3 DNA reads TGTGCCAGCCAAGCAAACACTGAAGCTTTCTTT.

In this sample, this clone turned up once. V is TRBV19 and J is TRBJ2-6; D gene uncertain. The germline V gene has CDR1 LNHDA and CDR2 SQIVND (reference sequence). This CDR3 has 13 residues. V was clipped by 9 bases and J by 0 bases, with 6 bases between them. CDR3 amino acids: CASFSSGANVLTF. The CDR3, as DNA: TGTGCCAGCTTCTCCTCTGGGGCCAACGTCCTGACTTTC.

The V gene is TRBV2, the J gene TRBJ2-1; 9 bases line up with TRBD2. The V segment lost 5 bases and the J segment 4 bases; nucleotides outside the gene matches: 9. The CDR3 spans 16 residues. The germline V gene encodes CDR1 SNHLY and CDR2 FYNNEI. CDR3: CASSPNSGRGYNEQFF. The CDR3 nucleotides are TGTGCCAGCAGTCCCAATAGCGGGAGAGGATACAATGAGCAGTTCTTC.